This T cell receptor (beta chain) was sequenced during a study of shared clonotypes between healthy human individuals. With V trimmed by 0 bases and J by 7 bases, 22 bases remained unmatched. The CDR3 has 21 amino acids. Germline-derived CDR1 and CDR2 are SGHRS and YFSETQ. Terminally differentiated effector memory CD45RA+ cells were excluded by CCR7 positive selection of CD45RO-negative cells. Notes on this clone: Its antigen is currently unknown.

Profiled with immunoSEQ multiplex PCR; TCRdb holds only in-frame clones, not every one. The sample consists of more than 2 million clones, around 95% of them appearing once. Study-wide points: Clonotypes not shared had lower generation probabilities than those common to all four donors.

V gene TRBV5-1 combines with J gene TRBJ2-1, with 10 bases fitting TRBD1. The sequence came from a man between 18 and 35 years old in good health. Some clones in this sample may be carry-over from other donors' samples. The sequenced material came from naive CD8+ T cells from PBMCs. The CDR3 DNA reads TGCGCCAGCAGCTTGGCCGTCGGTCGGGGACAGGGGTGGGAGAGGGTAAATGAGCAGTTCTTC. Residues: CASSLAVGRGQGWERVNEQFF. Full variable domain (remainder filled in from reference TRBV5-1 and TRBJ2-1): KAGVTQTPRYLIKTRGQQVTLSCSPISGHRSVSWYQQTPGQGLQFLFEYFSETQRNKGNFPGRFSGRQFSNSRSEMNVSTLELGDSALYLCASSLAVGRGQGWERVNEQFFGPGTRLTVL.